This T cell receptor beta chain comes out of a study of blood T cells in healthy people across ages. As for this clonotype: What it binds is not known.

A second PCR, run for about 6 to 11 cycles, used a sample-barcoded 5' primer plus a J-beta primer mix. TCRdb reprocessed the 5' RACE reads with MiXCR, giving one entry per CDR3 protein. The table lists about 1.6 million distinct CDR3 sequences, roughly a third of them singletons. Trimming pared 6 bases from V and 0 bases from J, leaving 18 bases between. This CDR3 is built from 16 residues. Germline lookup yields CDR1 MNHEY and CDR2 SVGAGI. Each individual donor underwent a draw of around 9.8 milliliters of peripheral blood. Study-wide findings and caveats: Diversity figures derived from one million T cells were judged to underestimate the true value.

Sequenced input: blood. V and J are TRBV6-5 and TRBJ2-7; the D call may be TRBD1 or TRBD2 (5 bases each). The origin of this receptor is a woman in her twenties or thirties in good health. The CDR3: CASSQGTGISSYEQYF. CDR3 DNA sequence: TGTGCCAGCAGCCAAGGGACGGGAATTAGCTCCTACGAGCAGTACTTC.